The TCR beta chain under discussion was sequenced for a study of OX40 agonist ivuxolimab in advanced cancers. Assay: immunoSEQ multiplex PCR; the TCRdb copy retains only in-frame clones and omits some. The repertoire holds some 50,000 clones, around 88% seen once, with roughly an eighth in the top ten. Germline CDR1 and CDR2: LNHDA and SQIVND (reference sequence). V lost 5 bases and J 7 bases, leaving 14 bases between the germline ends. This CDR3 has 14 amino acids. This clone was counted a few times. This sequence was found in an adult with an advanced solid tumor such as melanoma, head and neck, liver or kidney cancer. This chain connects TRBV19 to TRBJ1-4; tentative D call: TRBD1 (5 bases). This sample comprised CD4+ or CD8+ T cells sorted from blood, obtained in a trial of the OX40 agonist ivuxolimab. CDR3 sequence: CASSREGLPEKLFF. CDR3 DNA sequence: TGTGCCAGTAGTCGGGAGGGGTTGCCTGAAAAACTGTTTTTT.